This T cell receptor beta chain comes out of a study of blood T cell repertoires in COVID-19. As for the study in general: COVID-19 samples collected from the United States, Italy and Spain covered acute and convalescent phases.

Adults between roughly 18 and 95 years of age took part from fewer than 30 US areas. The CDR3 runs to 14 residues. V shed 3 bases and J 8 bases; nucleotides not matched to a gene: 8. Per the germline V gene, CDR1 is GTSNPN and CDR2 is SVGIG (reference sequence). Under the authors' procedure: For nucleated cells, counts were estimated from reference gene primer amplification. Assay: immunoSEQ multiplex PCR; the TCRdb copy retains only in-frame clones and omits some. D and trimming come from the DNA, and the V and J calls and clone size come from that table. Of over 250,000 clones listed, around 87% are singletons.

The rearrangement links TRBV30 to TRBJ1-4; 8 nucleotides align to TRBD1. The sequenced sample was PBMCs or T cells enriched from blood (not recorded which). This sequence was found in a woman between 25 and 40 years old who had recovered from COVID-19. In DNA, the CDR3 is TGTGCCTGGAGCCCAGACAGGGGTGGAGAAAAACTGTTTTTT. Protein product: CAWSPDRGGEKLFF.